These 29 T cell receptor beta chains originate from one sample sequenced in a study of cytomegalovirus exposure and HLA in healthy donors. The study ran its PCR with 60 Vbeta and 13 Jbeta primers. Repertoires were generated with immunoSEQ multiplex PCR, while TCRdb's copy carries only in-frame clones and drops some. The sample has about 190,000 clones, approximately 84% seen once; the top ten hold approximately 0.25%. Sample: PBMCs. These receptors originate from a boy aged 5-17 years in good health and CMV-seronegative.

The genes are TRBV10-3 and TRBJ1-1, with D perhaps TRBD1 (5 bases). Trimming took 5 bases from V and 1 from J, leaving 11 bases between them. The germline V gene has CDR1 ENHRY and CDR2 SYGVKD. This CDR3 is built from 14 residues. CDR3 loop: CAISFDRGNTEAFF. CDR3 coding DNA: TGTGCCATCAGTTTCGACAGAGGGAACACTGAAGCTTTCTTT.

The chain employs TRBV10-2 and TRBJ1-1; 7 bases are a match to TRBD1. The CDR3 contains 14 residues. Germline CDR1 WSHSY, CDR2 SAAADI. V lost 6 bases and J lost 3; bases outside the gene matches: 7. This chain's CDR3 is CASRRGQGDTEAFF. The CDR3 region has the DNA TGCGCCAGCAGGAGGGGGCAGGGAGACACTGAAGCTTTCTTT.

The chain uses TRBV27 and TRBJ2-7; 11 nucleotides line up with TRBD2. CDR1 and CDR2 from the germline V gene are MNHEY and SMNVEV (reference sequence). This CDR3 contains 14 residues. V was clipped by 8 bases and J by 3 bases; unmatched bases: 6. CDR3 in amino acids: CASSPGLAVYEQYF. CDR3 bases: TGTGCCAGCTCTCCGGGACTAGCGGTCTACGAGCAGTACTTC.

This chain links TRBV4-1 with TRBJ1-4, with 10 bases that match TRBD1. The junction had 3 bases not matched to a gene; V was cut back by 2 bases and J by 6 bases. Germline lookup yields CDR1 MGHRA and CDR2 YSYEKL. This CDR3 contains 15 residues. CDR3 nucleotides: TGCGCCAGCAGCCAAAGAGGACAGGGGGATGAAAAACTGTTTTTT. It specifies CASSQRGQGDEKLFF.

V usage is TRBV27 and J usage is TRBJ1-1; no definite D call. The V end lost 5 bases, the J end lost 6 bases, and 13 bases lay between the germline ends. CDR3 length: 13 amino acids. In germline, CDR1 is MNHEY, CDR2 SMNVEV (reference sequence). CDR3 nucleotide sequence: TGTGCCAGCAGTAGCAGGCCCGGGGCTGAAGCTTTCTTT. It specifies CASSSRPGAEAFF.

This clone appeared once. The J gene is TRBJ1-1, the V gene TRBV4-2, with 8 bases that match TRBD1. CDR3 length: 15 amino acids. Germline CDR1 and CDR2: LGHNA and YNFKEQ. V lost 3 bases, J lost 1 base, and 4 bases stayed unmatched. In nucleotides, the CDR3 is TGTGCCAGCAGCCAGGCGACAGGGGAGAACACTGAAGCTTTCTTT. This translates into CASSQATGENTEAFF.

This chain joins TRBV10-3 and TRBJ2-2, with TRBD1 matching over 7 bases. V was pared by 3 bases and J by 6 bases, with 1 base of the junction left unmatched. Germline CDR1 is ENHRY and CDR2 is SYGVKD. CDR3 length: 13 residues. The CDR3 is CAISDQGAGELFF. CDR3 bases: TGTGCCATCAGTGATCAGGGGGCCGGGGAGCTGTTTTTT.

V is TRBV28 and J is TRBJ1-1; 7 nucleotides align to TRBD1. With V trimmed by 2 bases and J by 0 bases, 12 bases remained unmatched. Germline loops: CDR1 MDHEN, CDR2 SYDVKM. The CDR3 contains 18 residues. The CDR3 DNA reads TGTGCCAGCAGTTTACCCCTGGTAAGGGGGCGCGTGAACACTGAAGCTTTCTTT. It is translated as CASSLPLVRGRVNTEAFF.

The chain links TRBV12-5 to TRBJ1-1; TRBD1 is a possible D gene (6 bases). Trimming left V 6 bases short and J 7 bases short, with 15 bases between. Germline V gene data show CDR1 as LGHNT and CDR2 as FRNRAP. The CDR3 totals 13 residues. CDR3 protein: CASGPPGAVEAFF. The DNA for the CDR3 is TGTGCTAGTGGACCCCCAGGGGCCGTTGAAGCTTTCTTT. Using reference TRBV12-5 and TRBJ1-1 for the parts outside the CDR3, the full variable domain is DARVTQTPRHKVTEMGQEVTMRCQPILGHNTVFWYRQTMMQGLELLAYFRNRAPLDDSGMPKDRFSAEMPDATLATLKIQPSEPRDSAVYFCASGPPGAVEAFFGQGTRLTVV.

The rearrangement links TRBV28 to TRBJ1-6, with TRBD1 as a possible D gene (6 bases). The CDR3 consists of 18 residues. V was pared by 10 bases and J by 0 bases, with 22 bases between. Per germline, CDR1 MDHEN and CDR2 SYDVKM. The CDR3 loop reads CATSGQSRWNSYNSPLHF. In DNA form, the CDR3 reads TGTGCCACCTCAGGACAGTCTCGTTGGAACTCCTATAATTCACCCCTCCACTTT.

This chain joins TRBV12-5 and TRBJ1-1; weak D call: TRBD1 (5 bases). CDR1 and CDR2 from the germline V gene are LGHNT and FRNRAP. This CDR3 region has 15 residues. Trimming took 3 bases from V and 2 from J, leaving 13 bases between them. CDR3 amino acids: CASGFQGEDNTEAFF. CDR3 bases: TGTGCTAGTGGTTTTCAGGGTGAAGATAACACTGAAGCTTTCTTT.

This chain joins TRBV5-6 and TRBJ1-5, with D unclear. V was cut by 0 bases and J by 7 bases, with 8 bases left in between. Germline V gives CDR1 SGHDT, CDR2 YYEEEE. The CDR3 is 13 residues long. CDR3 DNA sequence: TGTGCCAGCAGCTTGGTTCCGGGACAGCCCCAGCATTTT. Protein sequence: CASSLVPGQPQHF.

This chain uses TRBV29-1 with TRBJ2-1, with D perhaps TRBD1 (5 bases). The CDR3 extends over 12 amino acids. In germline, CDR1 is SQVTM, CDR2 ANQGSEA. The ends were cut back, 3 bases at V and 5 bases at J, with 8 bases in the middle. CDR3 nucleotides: TGCAGCGTTGACCACAGGCACAATGAGCAGTTCTTC. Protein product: CSVDHRHNEQFF.

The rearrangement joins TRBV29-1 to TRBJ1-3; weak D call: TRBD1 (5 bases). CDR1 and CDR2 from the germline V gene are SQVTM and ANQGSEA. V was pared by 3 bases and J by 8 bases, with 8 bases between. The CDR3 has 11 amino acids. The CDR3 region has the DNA TGCAGCGTTGACAGGGCGGACACCATATATTTT. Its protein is CSVDRADTIYF.

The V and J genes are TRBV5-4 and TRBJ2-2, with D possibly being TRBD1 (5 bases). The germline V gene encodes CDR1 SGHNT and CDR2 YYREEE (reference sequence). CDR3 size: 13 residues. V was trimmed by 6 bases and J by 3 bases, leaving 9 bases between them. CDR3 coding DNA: TGTGCCAGCAATTCCAGGGACACCGGGGAGCTGTTTTTT. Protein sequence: CASNSRDTGELFF.

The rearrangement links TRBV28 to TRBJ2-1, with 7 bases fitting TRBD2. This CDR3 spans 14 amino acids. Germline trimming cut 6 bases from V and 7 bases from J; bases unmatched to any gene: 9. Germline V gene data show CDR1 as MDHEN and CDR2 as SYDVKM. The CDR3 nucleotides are TGTGCCAGCAGCCTTTCCGGCGGGAGAAATGAGCAGTTCTTC. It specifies CASSLSGGRNEQFF.

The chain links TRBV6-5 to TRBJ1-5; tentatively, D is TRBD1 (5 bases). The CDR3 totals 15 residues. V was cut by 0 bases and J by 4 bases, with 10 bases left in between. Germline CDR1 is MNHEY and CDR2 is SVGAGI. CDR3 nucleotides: TGTGCCAGCAGTTACTCGACTCCAGGGAATCAGCCCCAGCATTTT. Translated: CASSYSTPGNQPQHF.

The CDR3 reads CATSRSGSGSTDTQYF. CDR3 sequence (DNA): TGTGCCACCAGCAGATCAGGTAGCGGAAGCACAGATACGCAGTATTTT. The chain recombines TRBV15 with TRBJ2-3, with D possibly TRBD2 on 6 matching bases. This CDR3 is built from 16 residues. Germline V CDR1 and CDR2: LNHNV, YYDKDF (reference sequence). V was pared by 2 bases and J by 0 bases, with 12 bases between.

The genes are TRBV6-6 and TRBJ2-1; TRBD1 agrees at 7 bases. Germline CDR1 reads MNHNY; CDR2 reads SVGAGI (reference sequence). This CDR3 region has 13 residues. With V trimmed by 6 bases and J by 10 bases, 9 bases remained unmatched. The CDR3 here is CASRTGQFGEQFF. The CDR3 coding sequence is TGTGCCAGCAGGACGGGACAGTTTGGCGAGCAGTTCTTC.

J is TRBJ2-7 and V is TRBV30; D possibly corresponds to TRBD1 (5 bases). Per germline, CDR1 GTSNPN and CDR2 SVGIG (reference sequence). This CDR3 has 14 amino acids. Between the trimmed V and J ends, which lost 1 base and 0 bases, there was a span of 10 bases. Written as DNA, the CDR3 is TGTGCCTGGAGTGCGGACACCCTCTCCTACGAGCAGTACTTC. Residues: CAWSADTLSYEQYF.

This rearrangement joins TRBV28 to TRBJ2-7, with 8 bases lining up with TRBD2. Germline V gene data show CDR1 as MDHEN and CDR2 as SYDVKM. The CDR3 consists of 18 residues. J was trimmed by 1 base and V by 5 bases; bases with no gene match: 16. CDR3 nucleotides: TGTGCCAGCAGTCCGACTCAGGGACTAGTCGGTATATCCTACGAGCAGTACTTC. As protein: CASSPTQGLVGISYEQYF.

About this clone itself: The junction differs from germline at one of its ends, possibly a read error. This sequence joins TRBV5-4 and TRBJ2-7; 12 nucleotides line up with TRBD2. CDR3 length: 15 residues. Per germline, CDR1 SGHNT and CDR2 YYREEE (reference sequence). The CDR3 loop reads CASSLGLAGAIPPFF. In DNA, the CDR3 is TGTGCCAGCAGCTTGGGACTAGCGGGAGCCATTCCCCCCTTCTTC.

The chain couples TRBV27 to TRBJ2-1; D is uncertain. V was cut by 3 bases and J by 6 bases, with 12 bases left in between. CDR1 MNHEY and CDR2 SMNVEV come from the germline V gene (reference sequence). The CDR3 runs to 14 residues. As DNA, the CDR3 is TGTGCCAGCAGTTTTCGGCAGGCCCTCAATGAGCAGTTCTTC. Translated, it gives CASSFRQALNEQFF.

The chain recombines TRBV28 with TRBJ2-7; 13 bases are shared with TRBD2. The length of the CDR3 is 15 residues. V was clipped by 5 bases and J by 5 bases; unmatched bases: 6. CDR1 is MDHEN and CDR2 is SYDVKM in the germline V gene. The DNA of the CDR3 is TGTGCCAGCAGTATAACTAGCGGGAGGGCCCACGAGCAGTACTTC. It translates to CASSITSGRAHEQYF.

In DNA form, the CDR3 reads TGTGCCAGCAGTGCCACCTCACTAGCGGGGCATCAAGAGACCCAGTACTTC. This translates into CASSATSLAGHQETQYF. The chain has TRBV6-1 and TRBJ2-5; 10 bases fit TRBD2. The CDR3 contains 17 residues. V lost 4 bases and J lost 2; bases outside the gene matches: 10. Germline V gene sequence: CDR1 MNHNS, CDR2 SASEGT.

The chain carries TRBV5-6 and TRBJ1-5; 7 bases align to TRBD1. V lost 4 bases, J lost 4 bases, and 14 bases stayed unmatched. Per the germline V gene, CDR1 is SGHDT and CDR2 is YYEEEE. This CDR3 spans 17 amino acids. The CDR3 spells CASSRRRGAGGNQPQHF. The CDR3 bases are TGTGCCAGCAGCCGACGCAGGGGGGCGGGGGGGAATCAGCCCCAGCATTTT.

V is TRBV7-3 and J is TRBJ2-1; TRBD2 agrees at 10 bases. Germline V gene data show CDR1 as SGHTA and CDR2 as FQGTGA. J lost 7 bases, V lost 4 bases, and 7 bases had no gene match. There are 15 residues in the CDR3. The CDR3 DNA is TGTGCCAGCAGCTCCTCAGCGGGAGGGGGAAATGAGCAGTTCTTC. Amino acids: CASSSSAGGGNEQFF.

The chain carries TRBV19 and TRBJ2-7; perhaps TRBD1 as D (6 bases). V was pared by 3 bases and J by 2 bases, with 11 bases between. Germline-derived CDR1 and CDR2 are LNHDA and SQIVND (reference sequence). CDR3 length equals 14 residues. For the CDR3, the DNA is TGTGCCAGTAGTATTGGGGGCCTTACCTACGAGCAGTACTTC. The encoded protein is CASSIGGLTYEQYF.

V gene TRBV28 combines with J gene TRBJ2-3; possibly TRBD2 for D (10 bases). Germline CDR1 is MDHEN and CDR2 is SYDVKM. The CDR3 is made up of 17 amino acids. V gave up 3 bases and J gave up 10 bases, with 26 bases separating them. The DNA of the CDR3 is TGTGCCAGCAGTTTCCGACGGACAGGGGAACTAGCGGGACCGCAGTATTTT. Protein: CASSFRRTGELAGPQYF.